The rows below give T cell receptor beta chains drawn from one sample of a study of beta chain features in type 1 diabetes. Clones were sequenced by immunoSEQ multiplex PCR, and TCRdb holds only the in-frame ones, with some missing. The table has roughly 140,000 clones, roughly 48% seen once; the top ten hold 0.35% to 0.45%. Input material: Tregs from blood. These receptor sequences come from a man in his late teens or twenties in good health. Each CDR3 is given with its conserved first and last residue. The D gene is left open where the match is weak. The size field is filled for only some rows; it gives once, few, many or a size class.

TRBJ1-1,few,TRBD1,TRBV29-1,CSVQGATTEAFF,TGCAGCGTTCAGGGGGCGACCACTGAAGCTTTCTTT
TRBJ2-2,few,.,TRBV7-7,CASSPRSSGLAGELFF,TGTGCCAGCAGCCCCCGTTCATCCGGGTTGGCCGGGGAGCTGTTTTTT
TRBJ1-1,.,TRBD1,TRBV18,CASSPVTGGSTEAFF,TGTGCCAGCTCACCCGTTACAGGGGGGTCCACTGAAGCTTTCTTT
TRBJ1-5,.,TRBD1,TRBV7-2,CASSSSGGYQPQHF,TGTGCCAGCAGCTCTTCAGGGGGTTATCAGCCCCAGCATTTT
TRBJ1-1,.,TRBD1,TRBV7-2,CASSRTGGGEAFF,TGTGCCAGCAGCCGGACAGGGGGCGGTGAAGCTTTCTTT
TRBJ2-5,.,TRBD1,TRBV7-3,CASSSTGAGSETQYF,TGTGCCAGCAGCTCAACAGGGGCCGGGTCGGAGACCCAGTACTTC
TRBJ2-7,.,.,TRBV7-2,CASSFRAQGVGEQYF,TGTGCCAGCAGCTTTAGGGCTCAGGGCGTCGGAGAGCAGTACTTC
TRBJ1-2,few,.,TRBV18,CASSPSTEVYGYTF,TGTGCCAGCTCACCTTCGACAGAAGTCTATGGCTACACCTTC
TRBJ2-3,.,.,TRBV7-2,CASSFWRLSTDTQYF,TGTGCCAGCAGCTTCTGGCGGTTGAGCACAGATACGCAGTATTTT
TRBJ2-1,.,.,TRBV28,CASKTSYNEQFF,TGTGCCAGCAAGACTTCCTACAATGAGCAGTTCTTC
TRBJ2-5,.,.,TRBV6-6,CASSYGTSGTETQYF,TGTGCCAGCAGTTACGGGACATCGGGGACAGAGACCCAGTACTTC
TRBJ1-2,.,TRBD1,TRBV18,CASSPMGTGTGQSYGYTF,TGTGCCAGCTCACCAATGGGAACCGGGACAGGACAATCCTATGGCTACACCTTC
TRBJ1-4,.,.,TRBV28,CASRGSDEKLFF,TGTGCCAGCCGCGGGTCGGATGAAAAACTGTTTTTT
TRBJ1-4,.,TRBD1,TRBV28,CASSRQGAISEKLFF,TGTGCCAGCAGCCGACAGGGGGCGATTAGCGAAAAACTGTTTTTT
TRBJ2-1,.,TRBD1,TRBV5-1,CASSLDRPNEQFF,TGCGCCAGCAGCCTGGACAGGCCTAATGAGCAGTTCTTC
TRBJ2-1,.,TRBD2,TRBV7-3,CASSLTAGLYNEQFF,TGTGCCAGCAGCTTAACAGCGGGACTCTACAATGAGCAGTTCTTC
TRBJ1-4,few,TRBD1,TRBV15,CATSRWQGGDEKLFF,TGTGCCACCAGCAGATGGCAGGGGGGCGATGAAAAACTGTTTTTT
TRBJ1-6,few,.,TRBV7-9,CASSLDRGGALHF,TGTGCCAGCAGCTTAGATCGGGGAGGCGCCCTCCACTTT
TRBJ2-7,.,.,TRBV10-3,CAISDQGRTSYEQYF,TGTGCCATCAGTGACCAGGGTCGGACCTCCTACGAGCAGTACTTC
TRBJ2-2,.,TRBD1,TRBV19,CASSYRGVTGELFF,TGTGCCAGTAGTTACAGGGGGGTCACCGGGGAGCTGTTTTTT
TRBJ2-1,.,.,TRBV27,CASSRQRGNEQFF,TGTGCCAGCAGTCGCCAAAGAGGCAATGAGCAGTTCTTC
TRBJ2-2,.,.,TRBV10-3,CAISAAGAGELFF,TGTGCCATCAGTGCCGCCGGGGCCGGGGAGCTGTTTTTT
TRBJ1-5,.,TRBD1,TRBV28,CASSLPGQGARNQPQHF,TGTGCCAGCAGTCTACCCGGGCAGGGGGCGCGAAATCAGCCCCAGCATTTT
TRBJ1-1,.,TRBD1,TRBV6-1,CASSEDRGRRTEAFF,TGTGCCAGCAGTGAAGACAGGGGGCGAAGGACTGAAGCTTTCTTT
TRBJ2-3,.,TRBD1,TRBV19,CASSTSTGDGAKADTQYF,TGTGCCAGTAGTACCTCTACAGGGGACGGGGCCAAAGCTGATACGCAGTATTTT
TRBJ2-5,few,.,TRBV6-5,CASSSGQRPQETQYF,TGTGCCAGCAGTAGCGGACAGCGACCCCAAGAGACCCAGTACTTC
TRBJ1-2,.,TRBD1,TRBV28,CASRDREYYGYTF,TGTGCCAGTCGGGACAGGGAGTACTATGGCTACACCTTC
TRBJ1-5,.,.,TRBV28,CASSDGGFSQPQHF,TGTGCCAGCAGCGACGGGGGTTTCAGCCAGCCCCAGCATTTT
TRBJ1-2,.,TRBD1,TRBV5-4,CASSIDRGHWYGYTF,TGTGCCAGCAGCATTGACAGGGGGCACTGGTATGGCTACACCTTC
TRBJ2-1,.,TRBD1,TRBV27,CASSPYRGSLYNEQFF,TGTGCCAGCAGTCCATACAGGGGGAGTCTCTACAATGAGCAGTTCTTC
TRBJ2-3,.,TRBD2,TRBV23-1,CASSPRRSSGISSTDTQYF,TGCGCCAGCAGTCCTCGGAGGTCTAGCGGGATCTCTAGCACAGATACGCAGTATTTT
TRBJ2-7,.,TRBD2,TRBV28,CASRTDRKRGYYEQYF,TGTGCCAGCAGAACTGACCGAAAGCGGGGATACTACGAGCAGTACTTC
TRBJ2-1,.,.,TRBV19,CASILLEYGYNEQFF,TGTGCCAGTATTCTGTTGGAGTATGGGTACAATGAGCAGTTCTTC
TRBJ2-3,.,TRBD1,TRBV7-6,CASSLDTGVADTQYF,TGTGCCAGCAGCTTAGATACAGGGGTAGCAGATACGCAGTATTTT
TRBJ2-1,.,TRBD2,TRBV5-4,CASSLLWTSGKREQFF,TGTGCCAGCAGCTTGTTGTGGACTAGCGGGAAGAGGGAGCAGTTCTTC
TRBJ2-7,.,TRBD1,TRBV28,CASSRTGSFLYEQYF,TGTGCCAGTTCGAGGACAGGGAGTTTTCTCTACGAGCAGTACTTC
TRBJ2-2,.,.,TRBV7-3,CASSLAGSVPGELFF,TGTGCCAGCAGCTTAGCAGGGTCGGTCCCCGGGGAGCTGTTTTTT
TRBJ2-7,few,.,TRBV10-3,CAISDPLAGQENYEQYF,TGTGCCATCAGTGACCCCCTCGCGGGCCAAGAAAACTACGAGCAGTACTTC
TRBJ1-2,few,.,TRBV10-3,CAISEPVGGNTDYGYTF,TGTGCCATCAGTGAGCCCGTGGGGGGGAATACCGACTATGGCTACACCTTC
TRBJ2-7,.,TRBD1,TRBV11-1,CASSRSGTGVGEQYF,TGTGCCAGCAGTCGTTCCGGGACAGGGGTCGGGGAGCAGTACTTC
TRBJ2-2,few,TRBD2,TRBV7-2,CASSLGGGLAANTGELFF,TGTGCCAGCAGCTTAGGGGGGGGACTAGCGGCGAACACCGGGGAGCTGTTTTTT
TRBJ2-6,.,TRBD2,TRBV29-1,CSVGLAGGSGANVLTF,TGCAGCGTTGGACTAGCGGGAGGTAGTGGGGCCAACGTCCTGACTTTC
TRBJ2-1,.,TRBD1,TRBV27,CASSSTGQGYEQFF,TGTGCCAGCAGTTCCACCGGACAGGGCTATGAGCAGTTCTTC
TRBJ2-7,.,TRBD2,TRBV5-4,CASSWDSGSSYEQYF,TGTGCCAGCAGCTGGGATAGCGGGAGCTCCTACGAGCAGTACTTC
TRBJ2-7,.,TRBD1,TRBV6-1,CASNRQGTTYEQYF,TGTGCCAGCAACAGACAGGGTACCACCTACGAGCAGTACTTC
TRBJ1-2,.,TRBD1,TRBV7-9,CASSRGQGDPGYTF,TGTGCCAGCAGTCGGGGACAGGGGGACCCTGGCTACACCTTC
TRBJ2-3,.,.,TRBV15,CATSRGGGRGGTDTQYF,TGTGCCACCAGCAGAGGAGGTGGGAGAGGAGGGACAGATACGCAGTATTTT
TRBJ2-5,once,TRBD1,TRBV6-1,CASSLGQGMQTQYF,TGTGCCAGCAGTTTGGGACAGGGAATGCAGACCCAGTACTTC
TRBJ2-7,few,TRBD1,TRBV6-5,CASMEQGAYEQYF,TGTGCCAGCATGGAACAGGGGGCCTACGAGCAGTACTTC
TRBJ2-7,.,TRBD1,TRBV7-9,CASSLGTGGGYEQYF,TGTGCCAGCAGCCTAGGGACAGGGGGCGGCTACGAGCAGTACTTC
TRBJ1-5,few,.,TRBV6-5,CASSPDKYSNQPQHF,TGTGCCAGCAGTCCCGACAAGTATAGCAATCAGCCCCAGCATTTT
TRBJ1-1,few,.,TRBV11-2,CASSWLGATEAFF,TGTGCCAGCAGCTGGCTGGGGGCCACTGAAGCTTTCTTT
TRBJ1-3,few,.,TRBV7-2,CASSLAGGAGNTIYF,TGTGCCAGCAGCTTAGCAGGGGGAGCGGGAAACACCATATATTTT
TRBJ2-7,once,.,TRBV7-2,CASSLILGPYEQYF,TGTGCCAGCAGCCTGATACTAGGTCCCTACGAGCAGTACTTC